This entry features one T cell receptor beta chain sequence. Which antigen it targets is not known. Per-base quality was not reported, and no clone a single base away is much larger than it. Collaborating institutions collected whole blood in K2EDTA tubes following their own protocols. For TCRbeta analysis, collaborators shipped samples as frozen whole blood, isolated PBMCs, or DNA extracted from either of those sample types. This entry is derived from a study of blood T cell repertoires in COVID-19 (dated by TCRdb to the early 2020s). With regard to the full study: The collaborator samples originated in the United States, Italy and Spain and spanned the acute and convalescent phases of COVID-19. Samples were obtained from the ongoing ImmuneRACE study (first 160 participants) and from some 1,200 subjects provided by 6 global collaborators. A de-identified subject ID, COVID-19 status, age in years and sex were almost always included in the sample metadata. Deeply sampled blood TCRbeta repertoires from subjects exposed to, actively infected with, or recovered from COVID-19 were included in the dataset. The repertoires were released in a freely available public database intended as a resource for research on the immune response to SARS-CoV-2. The material from the prospective study consisted of cDNA or gDNA derived from T cells, B-cell-depleted T cells, or PBMCs. HLA class I and class II types, where available, came from metadata supplied by the sample provider rather than from assay-based typing. Here is what the overall study found, with its caveats: How much clinical and demographic metadata was included differed by source and by participant, and the metadata was provided uncurated.

TCRbeta CDR3 regions were amplified from genomic DNA using the immunoSEQ Assay, a bias-controlled multiplex PCR. Under the source paper's analysis protocol: Nucleated cell counts per sample were estimated from amplification of reference gene primers within the assay. To quantify the absolute abundance of each unique TCRbeta CDR3 rearrangement, sequence reads were collapsed and filtered. For each sample, productive Simpson clonality was calculated as the square root of Simpson's diversity index across productive rearrangements. The table was pulled from immuneACCESS by TCRdb, which kept in-frame rearrangements only. Such tables lose some clones; where checked, under half of the loss comes from unresolved V genes, and the rest has no known cause. The V and J calls and clone size were taken over from that table, and D and trimming were inferred from the DNA. The sample contains about 85,000 clones, around nine tenths of them found a single time. Of the sample, 5.4% falls within the top ten clones.

Including the terminal cysteine and phenylalanine, the CDR3 comprises 13 residues. Only the CDR3 portion is preserved as DNA: 39 bases, with reading frame beginning at the first base. The germline V gene provides CDR1 SGHAT and CDR2 FQNNGV. V and J are trimmed by 2 bases and 5 bases, and the gene matches miss 0 bases of the junction. This receptor was obtained from a man aged 55 to 70 with acute or convalescent COVID-19. Sequencing was done on a sample of peripheral blood. The chain is made from TRBV11-2 and TRBJ2-3, with TRBD1 identical over 8 junction bases. The sequenced DNA is TGTGCCAGCAGCTTAACAGGGGGAGATACGCAGTATTTT. Its coded protein is CASSLTGGDTQYF.